The source of this T cell receptor beta chain is a study of pediatric ulcerative colitis. The rectum was sampled with one to two pinch biopsies at colonoscopy. This clone was seen more than once but under ten times. As yet, its antigen is unknown. Up to 500,000 reads were sequenced per sample. Using immunoSEQ multiplex PCR, the repertoire was profiled, and TCRdb retains in-frame clones only, with some absent. Of approximately 38,000 clones in the sample, roughly 70% were seen once. This CDR3 is 15 amino acids long. V was trimmed by 2 bases and J by 4 bases, leaving 15 bases between them. The germline CDR1 and CDR2 sequences are SGHTA and FQGNSA. Whole-study results and caveats: Rectal pinch biopsies may include blood-derived T cells.

This TCR was recovered from a boy younger than 18 with severe ulcerative colitis. The chain joins TRBV7-2 to TRBJ2-7; D is undetermined. What was sequenced was gut tissue. The CDR3 DNA reads as TGTGCCAGCAGCTTAAATCCGGGTCAAGGGTACGAGCAGTACTTC. Amino acids: CASSLNPGQGYEQYF.